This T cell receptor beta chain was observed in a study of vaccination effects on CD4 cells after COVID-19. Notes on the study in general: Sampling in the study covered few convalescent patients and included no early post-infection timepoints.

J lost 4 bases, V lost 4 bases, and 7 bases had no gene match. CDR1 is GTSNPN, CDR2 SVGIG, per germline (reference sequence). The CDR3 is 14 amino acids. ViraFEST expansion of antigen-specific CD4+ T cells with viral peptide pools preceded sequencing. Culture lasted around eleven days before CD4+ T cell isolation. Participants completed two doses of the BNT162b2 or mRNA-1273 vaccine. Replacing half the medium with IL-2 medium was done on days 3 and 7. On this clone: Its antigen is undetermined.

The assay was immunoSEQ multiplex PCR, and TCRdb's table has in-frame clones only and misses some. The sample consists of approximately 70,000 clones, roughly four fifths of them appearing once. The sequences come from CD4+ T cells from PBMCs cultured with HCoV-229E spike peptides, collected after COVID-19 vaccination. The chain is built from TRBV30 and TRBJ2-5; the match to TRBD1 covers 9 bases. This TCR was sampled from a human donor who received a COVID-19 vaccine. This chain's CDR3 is CAWNLDRGGETQYF. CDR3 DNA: TGTGCCTGGAATCTCGACAGGGGGGGAGAGACCCAGTACTTC.